This T cell receptor (beta chain) originates from a study of PD-1 and CTLA-4 blockade in melanoma. Generated by immunoSEQ multiplex PCR, the TCRdb table keeps only in-frame clones and is missing some. The sample shows about 28,000 clones, around 90% of them seen only once. V lost 7 bases and J lost 4; bases outside the gene matches: 3. CDR1 MDHEN and CDR2 SYDVKM come from the germline V gene. The CDR3 is made up of 14 amino acids. The sequence was obtained from a human donor with melanoma. The rearrangement links TRBV28 to TRBJ2-2; 10 bases are shared with TRBD2. This specimen consisted of CD8+ T cells from peripheral blood, obtained from a patient given anti-PD-1 treatment. The CDR3 DNA reads as TGTGCCAGCACTAGCGGGAGCGTCACCGGGGAGCTGTTTTTT. Translated, it gives CASTSGSVTGELFF.